This T cell receptor (beta chain) was captured in a study of shared clonotypes between healthy human individuals. Only in-frame clones appear in the TCRdb table, and some are missing; sequencing was by immunoSEQ multiplex PCR. The sample contains fewer than 1 million clones, 90% to 97% of which appear only once. The CDR3 consists of 12 residues. V lost 5 bases to trimming and J lost 8 bases, with 10 bases between them. Per germline, CDR1 SEHNR and CDR2 FQNEAQ (reference sequence). Terminally differentiated effector memory CD45RA+ cells were left out of the naive CD8 fraction, which was CD45RO-negative and positively selected for CCR7.

The rearrangement uses TRBV7-9 and TRBJ2-1; D unclear. The sample was naive CD8+ T cells sorted from blood. This TCR came from a man aged 30 to 39 in good health. The CDR3 reads CASSQVLDEQFF. The CDR3, as DNA: TGTGCCAGCAGCCAGGTTCTCGATGAGCAGTTCTTC.